This TCR beta chain derives from a study of T cells in Graves' hyperthyroidism and ophthalmopathy. This clonotype was seen only a few times. What was amplified from RNA transcripts were TCR beta CDR3 regions. Carried out on the TCR CDR3, a first-round RT-PCR used the HTBI primer set. TCRdb ran MiXCR on the multiplex PCR reads and lists one entry per CDR3 protein. The data contain hundreds of thousands of distinct CDR3 sequences, just over 45% of them singletons. V was shortened by 3 bases and J by 1 base, with 12 bases between the two germline ends. CDR1 SGHDN and CDR2 FVKESK come from the germline V gene. The CDR3 runs 16 residues. Graves' hyperthyroidism qualified as stable when ophthalmopathy did not progress within 18 months.

The sequencing input was peripheral blood or thyroid tissue (not recorded which). The origin of this receptor is a young woman with Graves' hyperthyroidism. The chain couples TRBV14 to TRBJ1-4; D ambiguous. CDR3 in DNA: TGTGCCAGCAGCCACCTAGCCCCGGAAACTAATGAAAAACTGTTTTTT. It translates to CASSHLAPETNEKLFF.